This TCR beta chain derives from a study of PD-L1 blockade in urothelial cancer. Study details: Analysis of blood occurred 3 weeks (second dose) and 6 weeks after treatment start. The median number of T cells present in blood samples was about 140,000.

Generated by immunoSEQ multiplex PCR, the TCRdb table keeps only in-frame clones and is missing some. Here the sample spans tens of thousands of clones, 91% being singletons. Sample time point: peripheral blood 6 weeks after treatment start. Patients each gave 1 to 8 samples, pretreatment and on-treatment. V shed 3 bases and J shed 0 bases, with 18 bases lying between them. The CDR3 has 18 residues. The germline gives CDR1 SGHAT, CDR2 FQNNGV. Specimen: PBMCs, collected around atezolizumab (anti-PD-L1) treatment. This sequence originates from a woman at least 80 years old with urothelial cancer. The J gene is TRBJ1-3, the V gene TRBV11-2; D may be TRBD1 (6 bases). CDR3 nucleotide sequence: TGTGCCAGCAGCTTCCAATCTGGACAGACCTTCTCTGGAAACACCATATATTTT. Translated, it gives CASSFQSGQTFSGNTIYF.